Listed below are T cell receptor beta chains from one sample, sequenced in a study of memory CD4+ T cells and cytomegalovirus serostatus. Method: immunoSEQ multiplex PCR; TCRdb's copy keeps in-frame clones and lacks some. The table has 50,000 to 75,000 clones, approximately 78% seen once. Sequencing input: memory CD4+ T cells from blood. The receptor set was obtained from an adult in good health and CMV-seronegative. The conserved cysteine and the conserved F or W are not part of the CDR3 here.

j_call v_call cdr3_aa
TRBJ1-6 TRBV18 ASSPTGDRNSPLH
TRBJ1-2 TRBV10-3 AIKAGAQANYGYT
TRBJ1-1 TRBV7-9 ASSSGTGGRNLAF
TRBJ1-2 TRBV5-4 ASSPSTGTAYGYT
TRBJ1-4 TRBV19 ASSMARDPTTNEKLF
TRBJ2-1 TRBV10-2 ASTTRLRISAIEYSYNEQF
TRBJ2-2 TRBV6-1 ASIENTGELF
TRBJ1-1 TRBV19 ASSMQGATEAF
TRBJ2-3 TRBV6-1 ASSPGYTDTQY
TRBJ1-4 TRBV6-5 ASSYSWGENEKLF
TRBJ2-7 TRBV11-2 ASSFGPKVEQY
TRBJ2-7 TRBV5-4 ASSGLRLQGLLYEQY
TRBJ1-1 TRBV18 ASSEGQNTEAF
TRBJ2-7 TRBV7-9 ASSFGTLGYEQY
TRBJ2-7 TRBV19 ASSIRLGTSPSYEQY
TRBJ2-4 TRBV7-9 ASSLEQVAKNIQY
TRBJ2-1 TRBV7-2 ASSSSGGVYNEQF
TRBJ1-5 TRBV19 ASSIAHSNQPQH
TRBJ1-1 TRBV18 ASSPGAGSNTEAF
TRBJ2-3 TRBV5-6 ASTRLAGTTDTQY
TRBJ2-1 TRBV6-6 ASSSGTSLVNEQF
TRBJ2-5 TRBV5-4 ASRLAGETQY
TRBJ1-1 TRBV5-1 ASSLGLGQGVGTEAF
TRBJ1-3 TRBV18 ASSPGTAGNTIY
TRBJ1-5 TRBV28 ASTGDHHSNQPQH
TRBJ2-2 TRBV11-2 ASSLARGFTGELF
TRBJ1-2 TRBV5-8 ASSSRQGYYGYT
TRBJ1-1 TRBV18 ASSSGTVGNTEAF
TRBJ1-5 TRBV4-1 ASSQERRRNQPQH
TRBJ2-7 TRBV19 ASSSRDRGYEQY
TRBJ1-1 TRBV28 ASSGGAGAF
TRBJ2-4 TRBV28 ASDTQTKNIQY
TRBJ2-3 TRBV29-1 SVEHSTDTQY
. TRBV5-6 ASSPLTLDEQY
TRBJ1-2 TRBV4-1 ASSRHEVGTGGSYGYT
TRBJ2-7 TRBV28 ASSLYREREQY
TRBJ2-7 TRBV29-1 SVEGLAGAYEQY
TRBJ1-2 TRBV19 ASSIAGYGGYT
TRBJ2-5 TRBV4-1 ASSQVQRGGIETQY
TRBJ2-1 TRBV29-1 SNHNEQF
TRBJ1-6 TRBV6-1 ASSEKGGSPLH
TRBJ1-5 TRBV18 ASSPVEGSGNQPQH
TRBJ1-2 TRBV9 ASSGAPGQGLEAASTLHGYT
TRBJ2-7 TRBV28 ASLRGRNYEQY
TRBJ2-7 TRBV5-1 ASSPGPTSYEQY
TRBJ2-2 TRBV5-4 ASSLNDLYGTVVTGELF
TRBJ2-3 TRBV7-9 ASSLPPRLAGVGDTQY
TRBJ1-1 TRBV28 ASSFWTGWGGRESTEAF
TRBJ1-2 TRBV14 ASSQRLNDYGYT